The 6 T cell receptor beta chains below were found in one sample sequenced in a study of CD8 T cells in ankylosing spondylitis. Study results and limitations: Within ankylosing spondylitis blood, a TCR beta motif made up of seven to nine highly homologous variants appeared to be characteristic.

No antigen has been identified for these receptors. From the 5' RACE reads, TCRdb called clonotypes with MiXCR, one entry per CDR3 protein. The table shows 400,000 or so distinct CDR3 sequences, with around 26% occurring only once. Sequences were obtained from blood, either unsorted or a sorted T cell fraction (not recorded which). The receptor set was obtained from a male donor with ankylosing spondylitis.

Many counts were recorded for this clonotype. The rearrangement joins TRBV24-1 to TRBJ2-1; no definite D call. In germline, CDR1 is KGHDR, CDR2 SFDVKD. The CDR3 extends over 16 amino acids. V was clipped by 2 bases and J by 0 bases, with 10 bases between them. CDR3 bases: TGTGCCACCAGTGATTCCTATCGTAGCTCCTACAATGAGCAGTTCTTC. As protein: CATSDSYRSSYNEQFF.

The genes are TRBV5-1 and TRBJ2-7; D is tentatively TRBD1 or TRBD2 (5 bases each). Germline V CDR1 and CDR2: SGHRS, YFSETQ. The ends were cut back, 9 bases at V and 2 bases at J, with 18 bases in the middle. This CDR3 has 14 amino acids. CDR3 coding DNA: TGCGCCATGGAAGGTGGGGGAGACCCCTACGAGCAGTACGTC. Amino acids: CAMEGGGDPYEQYV.

The chain is built from TRBV29-1 and TRBJ2-1, with D maybe TRBD1 (5 bases). The CDR3 loop spans 13 amino acids. CDR1 and CDR2 from the germline V gene are SQVTM and ANQGSEA. The V end lost 7 bases, the J end lost 4 bases, and 14 bases lay between the germline ends. DNA of the CDR3: TGCAGCGATACCCCCGACAGTTACAATGAGCAGTTCTTC. It translates to CSDTPDSYNEQFF.

V and J are TRBV6-6 and TRBJ1-1; 7 bases match TRBD1. The CDR3 totals 13 residues. Per germline, CDR1 MNHNY and CDR2 SVGAGI (reference sequence). V lost 6 bases, J lost 7 bases, and 8 bases stayed unmatched. The CDR3 region has the DNA TGTGCCAGCAGATCCGGGACAGACAATGAAGCTTTCTTT. Encoded protein: CASRSGTDNEAFF.

In this sample, this clonotype turned up a few times. This chain links TRBV12-3 or TRBV12-4 with TRBJ2-2, with D uncertain. The CDR3 totals 13 residues. V gave up 1 base and J gave up 13 bases, with 13 bases separating them. The CDR3, as DNA: TGTGCCAGCAGTTTAGAACCGACATGGGGGCTGTTTTTT. Amino acid sequence: CASSLEPTWGLFF.

Notes on this clonotype: Sequence at one end of the junction differs from germline and may be a read error. The J gene is TRBJ2-2, the V gene TRBV3-1; D gene unclear. CDR1 is LGHDT and CDR2 is YNNKEL in the germline V gene (reference sequence). This CDR3 contains 13 residues. DNA of the CDR3: TGTGCGAGCATAGGAACGAACACCGGGGAGCTGTTTTTT. It translates to CASIGTNTGELFF.